This section outlines one T cell receptor (beta chain) sequence together with its context. Its antigen is currently unknown. Healthy bone marrow donors made up the cohort. In nominal health when sampled, donors likely had unrecorded immune exposures nonetheless. Germline values: CDR1 SGHDT, CDR2 YYEEEE. The CDR3 runs 14 residues. V dropped 6 bases and J dropped 5; count of bases not matched to a gene: 5. This entry belongs to a study of cytomegalovirus exposure and HLA in healthy donors. Study at large: Out of about 170 million T cells, an earlier analysis found about 120 million unique TCR beta sequences in total.

This PCR relied on a set of 60 Vbeta primers and 13 Jbeta primers. Measured with immunoSEQ multiplex PCR; TCRdb has only the in-frame clones, and not every one. The repertoire holds under 130,000 clones, with about four fifths as singletons. Regarding the study as a whole: Researchers had no immune exposure information except CMV serostatus available.

Sequencing was carried out using PBMCs. This chain uses TRBV5-6 with TRBJ2-5, with 12 bases fitting TRBD2. This receptor was identified in a man aged 30-40 years in good health and CMV-seronegative. CDR3 sequence reads: CASTGLAGPETQYF. DNA of the CDR3: TGTGCCAGCACCGGACTAGCGGGGCCGGAGACCCAGTACTTC. The whole variable domain, filled in from reference TRBV5-6 and TRBJ2-5, reads DAGVTQSPTHLIKTRGQQVTLRCSPKSGHDTVSWYQQALGQGPQFIFQYYEEEERQRGNFPDRFSGHQFPNYSSELNVNALLLGDSALYLCASTGLAGPETQYFGPGTRLLVL.